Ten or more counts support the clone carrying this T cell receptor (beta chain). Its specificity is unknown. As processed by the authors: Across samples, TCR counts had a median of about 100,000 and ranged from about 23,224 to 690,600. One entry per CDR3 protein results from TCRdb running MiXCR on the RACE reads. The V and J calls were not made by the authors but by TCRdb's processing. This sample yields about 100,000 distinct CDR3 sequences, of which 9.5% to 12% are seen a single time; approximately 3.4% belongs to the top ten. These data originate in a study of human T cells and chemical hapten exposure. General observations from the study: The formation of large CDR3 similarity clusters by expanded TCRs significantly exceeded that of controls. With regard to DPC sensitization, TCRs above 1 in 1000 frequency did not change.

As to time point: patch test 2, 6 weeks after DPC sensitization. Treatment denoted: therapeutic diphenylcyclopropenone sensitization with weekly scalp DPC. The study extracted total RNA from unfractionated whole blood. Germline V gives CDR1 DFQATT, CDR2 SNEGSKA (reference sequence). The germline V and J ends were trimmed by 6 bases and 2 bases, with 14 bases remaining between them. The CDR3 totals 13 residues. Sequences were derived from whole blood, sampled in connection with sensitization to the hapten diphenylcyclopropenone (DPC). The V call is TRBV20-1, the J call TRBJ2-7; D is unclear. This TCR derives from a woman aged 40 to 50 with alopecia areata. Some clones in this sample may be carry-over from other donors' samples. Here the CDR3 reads CSAWALQPYEQYF. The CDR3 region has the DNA TGCAGTGCGTGGGCTCTCCAGCCCTACGAGCAGTACTTC.